Below are 6 T cell receptor beta chains sequenced from a single sample in a study of CD8+ T cells in alopecia areata. RNA was isolated and reverse transcribed to cDNA, the sequencing template. TCRdb's copy holds only in-frame clones and misses some; the assay was immunoSEQ multiplex PCR. Here the sample spans 180,000 or so clones, roughly 60% being singletons. The sample in question was CD4+ T cells sorted from blood, obtained at week 0. These receptors originate from a human donor with alopecia areata.

This clone was seen a handful of times. CDR3 sequence: CSVQGQLMNTEAFF. The CDR3 region has the DNA TGCAGCGTGCAGGGACAGTTGATGAACACTGAAGCTTTCTTT. The rearrangement links TRBV29-1 to TRBJ1-1; the match to TRBD1 covers 7 bases. Germline CDR1 and CDR2: SQVTM and ANQGSEA. The CDR3 covers 14 residues. Trimming cost V 6 bases and J 0 bases; bases outside gene matches: 7.

J is TRBJ1-6 and V is TRBV30; perhaps TRBD1 as D (6 bases). CDR1 and CDR2 (germline): GTSNPN, SVGIG (reference sequence). This CDR3 spans 14 amino acids. The ends were cut back, 3 bases at V and 7 bases at J, with 13 bases in the middle. The DNA of the CDR3 is TGTGCCTGGAGCCCCCCGACAGGCAATTCACCCCTCCACTTT. The encoded protein is CAWSPPTGNSPLHF. The variable domain in full, with the rest retrieved from reference TRBV30 and TRBJ1-6, is SQTIHQWPATLVQPVGSPLSLECTVEGTSNPNLYWYRQAAGRGLQLLFYSVGIGQISSEVPQNLSASRPQDRQFILSSKKLLLSDSGFYLCAWSPPTGNSPLHFGNGTRLTVT.

The genes are TRBV15 and TRBJ1-1; no clear D. Germline V gene lookup returns CDR1 LNHNV and CDR2 YYDKDF (reference sequence). V gave up 3 bases and J gave up 7 bases, with 6 bases separating them. CDR3 length: 11 residues. Here the CDR3 reads CATSREGEAFF. Here the CDR3 DNA reads TGTGCCACCAGCAGGGAGGGTGAAGCTTTCTTT.

The CDR3 DNA reads TGTGCCTGGAGTGTTGGCCTACTAGAACGAAGGGGGACCCAGTACTTC. Protein: CAWSVGLLERRGTQYF. This sequence joins TRBV30 and TRBJ2-5; D may be TRBD1 or TRBD2 (5 bases each). The germline V gene has CDR1 GTSNPN and CDR2 SVGIG (reference sequence). V was trimmed by 0 bases and J by 7 bases, leaving 21 bases between them. This CDR3 is built from 16 residues.

The CDR3 region is CSIGLAGVTNEQFF. Here the CDR3 DNA reads TGCAGCATAGGACTAGCGGGGGTGACGAATGAGCAGTTCTTC. The J gene is TRBJ2-1, the V gene TRBV29-1, with TRBD2 matching over 13 bases. The ends lost 8 bases at V and 7 bases at J; junction bases unmatched: 8. This CDR3 has 14 residues. Looked up from germline, CDR1 is SQVTM and CDR2 is ANQGSEA.

The gene calls are TRBV27 and TRBJ2-5; the D gene is possibly TRBD1 (5 bases). This CDR3 is 13 amino acids long. The V gene's germline CDR1 is MNHEY and CDR2 SMNVEV (reference sequence). Trimming removed 4 bases from V and 5 bases from J, with 11 bases in between. The CDR3 reads CASSWQGRETQYF. The CDR3, as DNA: TGTGCCAGCAGTTGGCAGGGAAGGGAGACCCAGTACTTC.